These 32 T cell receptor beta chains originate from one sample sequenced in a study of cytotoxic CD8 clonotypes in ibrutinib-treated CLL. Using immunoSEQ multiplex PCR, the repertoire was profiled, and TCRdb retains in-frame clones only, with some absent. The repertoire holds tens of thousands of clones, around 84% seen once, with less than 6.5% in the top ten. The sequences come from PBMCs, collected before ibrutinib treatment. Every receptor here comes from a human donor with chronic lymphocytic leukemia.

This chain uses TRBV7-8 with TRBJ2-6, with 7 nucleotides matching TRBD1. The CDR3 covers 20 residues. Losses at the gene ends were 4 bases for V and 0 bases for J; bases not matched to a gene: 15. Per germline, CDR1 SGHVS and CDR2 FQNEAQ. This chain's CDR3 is CASSSPGVRGTGSGANVLTF. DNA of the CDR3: TGTGCCAGCAGCTCCCCCGGGGTCAGGGGGACGGGCTCTGGGGCCAACGTCCTGACTTTC.

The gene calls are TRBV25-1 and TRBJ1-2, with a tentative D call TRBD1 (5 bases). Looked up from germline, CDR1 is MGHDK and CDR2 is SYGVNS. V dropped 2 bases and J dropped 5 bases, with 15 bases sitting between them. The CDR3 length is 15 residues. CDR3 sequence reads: CASSEQSRGRYGYTF. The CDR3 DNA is TGTGCCAGCAGTGAACAATCGAGGGGCAGATATGGCTACACCTTC.

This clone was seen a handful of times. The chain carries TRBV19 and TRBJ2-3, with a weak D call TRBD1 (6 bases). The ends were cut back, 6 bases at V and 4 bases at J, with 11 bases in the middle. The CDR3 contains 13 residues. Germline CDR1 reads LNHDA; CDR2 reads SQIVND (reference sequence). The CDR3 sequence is CASSRTGSDTQYF. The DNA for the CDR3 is TGTGCCAGTAGCCGAACAGGGTCAGATACGCAGTATTTT. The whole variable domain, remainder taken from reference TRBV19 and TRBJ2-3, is DGGITQSPKYLFRKEGQNVTLSCEQNLNHDAMYWYRQDPGQGLRLIYYSQIVNDFQKGDIAEGYSVSREKKESFPLTVTSAQKNPTAFYLCASSRTGSDTQYFGPGTRLTVL.

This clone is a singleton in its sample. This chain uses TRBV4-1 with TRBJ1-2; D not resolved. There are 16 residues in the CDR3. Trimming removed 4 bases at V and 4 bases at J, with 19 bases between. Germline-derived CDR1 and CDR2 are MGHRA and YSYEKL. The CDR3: CASSPIMNRKTYGYTF. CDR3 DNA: TGCGCCAGCAGCCCCATAATGAACCGAAAGACCTATGGCTACACCTTC.

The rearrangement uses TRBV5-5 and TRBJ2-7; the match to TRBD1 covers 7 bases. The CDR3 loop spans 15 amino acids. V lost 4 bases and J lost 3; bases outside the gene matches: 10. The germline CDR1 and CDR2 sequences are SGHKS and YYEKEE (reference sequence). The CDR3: CASSPKTGISYEQYF. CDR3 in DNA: TGTGCCAGCAGCCCAAAGACAGGGATTAGCTACGAGCAGTACTTC. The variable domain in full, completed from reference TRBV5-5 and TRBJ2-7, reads DAGVTQSPTHLIKTRGQQVTLRCSPISGHKSVSWYQQVLGQGPQFIFQYYEKEERGRGNFPDRFSARQFPNYSSELNVNALLLGDSALYLCASSPKTGISYEQYFGPGTRLTVT.

The CDR3: CASSSPTGERPGNTIYF. The CDR3 coding sequence is TGTGCCAGCAGCTCTCCTACAGGGGAGAGACCTGGAAACACCATATATTTT. V usage is TRBV5-6 and J usage is TRBJ1-3; 7 bases are a match to TRBD1. The germline gives CDR1 SGHDT, CDR2 YYEEEE. The CDR3 is made up of 17 amino acids. Trimming at V came to 3 bases and at J to 2 bases, leaving 11 bases not matched to a gene.

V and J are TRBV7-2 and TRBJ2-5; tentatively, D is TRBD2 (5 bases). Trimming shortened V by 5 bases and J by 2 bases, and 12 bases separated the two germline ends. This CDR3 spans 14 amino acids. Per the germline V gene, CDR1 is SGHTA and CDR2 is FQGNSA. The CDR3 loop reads CASSRGGIQETQYF. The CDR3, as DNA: TGTGCCAGCAGCCGGGGTGGCATACAAGAGACCCAGTACTTC.

The CDR3 reads CASSPRGSSASYNEQFF. The CDR3 DNA reads as TGTGCCAGCTCACCACGGGGTTCTAGCGCTAGCTACAATGAGCAGTTCTTC. This chain links TRBV18 with TRBJ2-1, with D possibly matching TRBD2 (6 bases). This CDR3 spans 17 amino acids. The germline V gene has CDR1 KGHSH and CDR2 LQKENI. The ends were cut back, 1 base at V and 3 bases at J, with 16 bases in the middle. The variable domain in full, completed from reference TRBV18 and TRBJ2-1, reads NAGVMQNPRHLVRRRGQEARLRCSPMKGHSHVYWYRQLPEEGLKFMVYLQKENIIDESGMPKERFSAEFPKEGPSILRIQQVVRGDSAAYFCASSPRGSSASYNEQFFGPGTRLTVL.

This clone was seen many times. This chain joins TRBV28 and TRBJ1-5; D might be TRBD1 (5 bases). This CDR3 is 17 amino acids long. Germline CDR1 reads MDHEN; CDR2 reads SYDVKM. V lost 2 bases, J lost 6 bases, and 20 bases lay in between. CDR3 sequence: CASSLSSVGGQPQPQHF. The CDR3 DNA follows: TGTGCCAGCAGTTTAAGTTCGGTGGGGGGTCAGCCTCAGCCCCAGCATTTT.

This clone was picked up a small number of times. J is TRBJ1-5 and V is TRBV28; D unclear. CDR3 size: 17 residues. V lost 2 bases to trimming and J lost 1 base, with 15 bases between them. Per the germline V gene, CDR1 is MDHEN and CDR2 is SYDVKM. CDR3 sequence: CASSLNVRQTSNQPQHF. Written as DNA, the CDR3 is TGTGCCAGCAGTTTAAATGTCCGCCAGACGAGCAATCAGCCCCAGCATTTT.

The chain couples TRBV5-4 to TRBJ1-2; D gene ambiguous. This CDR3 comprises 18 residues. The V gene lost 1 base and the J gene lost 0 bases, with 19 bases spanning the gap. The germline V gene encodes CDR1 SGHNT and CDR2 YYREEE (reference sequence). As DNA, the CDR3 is TGTGCCAGCAGCTTGTTTGAGCCCAAGTATCTCTCTAACTATGGCTACACCTTC. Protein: CASSLFEPKYLSNYGYTF.

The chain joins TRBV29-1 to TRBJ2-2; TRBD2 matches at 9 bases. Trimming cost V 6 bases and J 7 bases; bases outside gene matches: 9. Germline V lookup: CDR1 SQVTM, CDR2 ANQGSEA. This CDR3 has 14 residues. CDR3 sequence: CSVDRSGSDGELFF. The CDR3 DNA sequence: TGCAGCGTGGACCGTAGCGGGAGTGACGGGGAGCTGTTTTTT.

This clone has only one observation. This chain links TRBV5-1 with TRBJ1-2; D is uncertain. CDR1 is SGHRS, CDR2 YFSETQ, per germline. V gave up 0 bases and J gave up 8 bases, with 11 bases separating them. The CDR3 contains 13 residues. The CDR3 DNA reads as TGCGCCAGCAGCTTGGATTCGGTCCAAGGCTACACCTTC. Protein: CASSLDSVQGYTF.

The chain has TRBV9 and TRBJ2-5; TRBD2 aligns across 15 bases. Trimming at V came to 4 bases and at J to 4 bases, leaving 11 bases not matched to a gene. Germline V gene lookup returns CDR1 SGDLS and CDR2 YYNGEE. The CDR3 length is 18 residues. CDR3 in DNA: TGTGCCAGCAGCCCGAGGGGGACTAGCGGGAGGAGGGGAGAGACCCAGTACTTC. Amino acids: CASSPRGTSGRRGETQYF.

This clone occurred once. The CDR3 coding sequence is TGTGCCAGCAGTTTACAGGGGGCTAGCACTTACGAGCAGTACTTC. Amino acid sequence: CASSLQGASTYEQYF. The V and J genes are TRBV2 and TRBJ2-7; 9 bases match TRBD1. The CDR3 loop spans 15 amino acids. V lost 5 bases, J lost 4 bases, and 9 bases stayed unmatched. Germline CDR1 reads SNHLY; CDR2 reads FYNNEI.

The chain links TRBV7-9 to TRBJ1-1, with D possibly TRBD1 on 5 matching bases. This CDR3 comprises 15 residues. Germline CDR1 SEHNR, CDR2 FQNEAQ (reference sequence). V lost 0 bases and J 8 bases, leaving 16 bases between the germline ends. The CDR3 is CASSLAGTDQREAFF. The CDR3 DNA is TGTGCCAGCAGCTTAGCCGGGACCGACCAGAGGGAAGCTTTCTTT.

The chain's CDR3 is CAWSGGETQYF. CDR3 DNA: TGTGCCTGGAGTGGTGGAGAGACCCAGTACTTC. The chain employs TRBV30 and TRBJ2-5; D not resolved. The germline V gene has CDR1 GTSNPN and CDR2 SVGIG (reference sequence). Deletions cut 1 base from V and 4 bases from J, with 4 bases between. The CDR3 sequence is 11 residues long.

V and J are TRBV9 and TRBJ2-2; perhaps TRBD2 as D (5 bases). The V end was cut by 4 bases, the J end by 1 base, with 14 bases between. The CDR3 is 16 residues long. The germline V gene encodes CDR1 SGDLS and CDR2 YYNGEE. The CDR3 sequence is CASSSPDSENTGELFF. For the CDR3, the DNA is TGTGCCAGCAGCTCCCCGGATAGCGAGAACACCGGGGAGCTGTTTTTT.

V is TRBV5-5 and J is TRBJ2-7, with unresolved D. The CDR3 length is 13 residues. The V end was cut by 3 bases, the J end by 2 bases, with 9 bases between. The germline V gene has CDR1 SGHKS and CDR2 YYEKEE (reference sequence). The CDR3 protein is CASSSRTAYEQYF. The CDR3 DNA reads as TGTGCCAGCAGCTCACGGACCGCCTACGAGCAGTACTTC.

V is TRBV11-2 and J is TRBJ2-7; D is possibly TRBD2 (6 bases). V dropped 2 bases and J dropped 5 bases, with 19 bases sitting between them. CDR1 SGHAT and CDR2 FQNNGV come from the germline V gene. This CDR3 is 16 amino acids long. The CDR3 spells CASSLFWGEWLHEQYF. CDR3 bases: TGTGCCAGCAGCTTATTTTGGGGGGAGTGGCTCCACGAGCAGTACTTC.

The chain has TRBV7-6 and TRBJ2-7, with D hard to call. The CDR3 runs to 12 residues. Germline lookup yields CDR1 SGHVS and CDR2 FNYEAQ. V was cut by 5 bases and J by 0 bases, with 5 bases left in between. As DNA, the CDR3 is TGTGCCAGCAGCCAGCGCTCCTACGAGCAGTACTTC. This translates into CASSQRSYEQYF. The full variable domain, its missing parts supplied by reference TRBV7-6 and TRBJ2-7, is GAGVSQSPRYKVTKRGQDVALRCDPISGHVSLYWYRQALGQGPEFLTYFNYEAQQDKSGLPNDRFSAERPEGSISTLTIQRTEQRDSAMYRCASSQRSYEQYFGPGTRLTVT.

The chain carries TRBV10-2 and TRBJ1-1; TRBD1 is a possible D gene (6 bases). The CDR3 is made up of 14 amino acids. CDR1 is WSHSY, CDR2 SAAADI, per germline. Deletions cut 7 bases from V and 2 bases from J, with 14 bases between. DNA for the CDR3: TGCGCCAGCATAGGCCCGGACAGAAACACTGAAGCTTTCTTT. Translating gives CASIGPDRNTEAFF.

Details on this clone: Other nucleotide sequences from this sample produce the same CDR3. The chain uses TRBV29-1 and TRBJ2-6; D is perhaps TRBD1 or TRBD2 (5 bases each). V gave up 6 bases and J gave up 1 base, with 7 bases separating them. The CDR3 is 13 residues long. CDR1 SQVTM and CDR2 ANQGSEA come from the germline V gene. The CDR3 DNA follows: TGCAGCGTAGAGGGGTCTGGGGCCAACGTCCTGACTTTC. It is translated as CSVEGSGANVLTF.

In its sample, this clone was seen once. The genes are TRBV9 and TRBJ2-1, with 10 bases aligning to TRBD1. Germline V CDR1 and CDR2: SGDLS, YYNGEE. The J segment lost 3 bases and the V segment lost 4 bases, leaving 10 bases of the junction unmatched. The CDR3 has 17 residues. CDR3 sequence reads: CASSPDWTGGHYNEQFF. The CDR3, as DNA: TGTGCCAGCAGCCCCGATTGGACAGGGGGTCACTACAATGAGCAGTTCTTC.

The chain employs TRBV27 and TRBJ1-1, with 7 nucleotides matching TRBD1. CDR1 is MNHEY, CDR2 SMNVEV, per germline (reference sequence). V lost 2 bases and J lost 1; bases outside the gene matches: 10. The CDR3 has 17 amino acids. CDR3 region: CASSLVGRGFGNTEAFF. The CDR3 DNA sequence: TGTGCCAGCAGTTTAGTGGGCAGGGGGTTCGGGAACACTGAAGCTTTCTTT.

CDR3 in amino acids: CASSPLVSQKNTEAFF. The CDR3 region has the DNA TGTGCCAGCTCACCATTGGTATCACAAAAGAACACTGAAGCTTTCTTT. The chain recombines TRBV18 with TRBJ1-1; no clear D. This CDR3 has 16 residues. Germline CDR1 and CDR2: KGHSH and LQKENI. Trimming took off 2 bases at V and 1 base at J, with 14 bases between the two ends.

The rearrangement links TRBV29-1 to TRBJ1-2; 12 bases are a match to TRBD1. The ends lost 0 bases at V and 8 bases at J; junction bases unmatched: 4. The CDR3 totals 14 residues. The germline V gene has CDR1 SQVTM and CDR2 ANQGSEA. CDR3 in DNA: TGCAGCGTTGAAGATGGGACAGGGGGCCGGGGCTACACCTTC. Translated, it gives CSVEDGTGGRGYTF.

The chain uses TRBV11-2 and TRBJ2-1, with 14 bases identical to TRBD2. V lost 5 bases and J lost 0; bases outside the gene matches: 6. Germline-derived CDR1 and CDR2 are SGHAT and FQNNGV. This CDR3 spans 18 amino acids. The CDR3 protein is CASSLRTSGRRSYNEQFF. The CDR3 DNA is TGTGCCAGCAGCCTTCGGACTAGCGGGAGGCGCTCCTACAATGAGCAGTTCTTC.

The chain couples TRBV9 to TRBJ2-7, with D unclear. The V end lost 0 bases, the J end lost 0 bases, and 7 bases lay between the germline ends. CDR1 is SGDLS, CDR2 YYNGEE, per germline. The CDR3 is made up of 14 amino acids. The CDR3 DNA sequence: TGTGCCAGCAGCGTAGGTTCCCTCTCCTACGAGCAGTACTTC. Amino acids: CASSVGSLSYEQYF.

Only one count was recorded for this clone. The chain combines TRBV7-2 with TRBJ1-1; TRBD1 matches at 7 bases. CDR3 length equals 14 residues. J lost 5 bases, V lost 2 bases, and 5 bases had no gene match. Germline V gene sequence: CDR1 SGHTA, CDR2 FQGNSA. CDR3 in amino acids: CASSLKGGATEAFF. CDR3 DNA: TGTGCCAGCAGCTTAAAAGGGGGCGCGACTGAAGCTTTCTTT.

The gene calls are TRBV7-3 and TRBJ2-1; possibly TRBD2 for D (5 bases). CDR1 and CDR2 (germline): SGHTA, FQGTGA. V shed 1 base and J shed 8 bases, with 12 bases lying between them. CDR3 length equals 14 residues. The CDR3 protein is CASSLRVGRDEQFF. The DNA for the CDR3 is TGTGCCAGCAGCTTAAGAGTTGGGAGAGATGAGCAGTTCTTC.

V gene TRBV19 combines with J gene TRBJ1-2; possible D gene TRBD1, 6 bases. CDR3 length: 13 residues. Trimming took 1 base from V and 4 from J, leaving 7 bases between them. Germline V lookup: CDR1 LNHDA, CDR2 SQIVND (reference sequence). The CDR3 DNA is TGTGCCAGTAGTATAGCAGGGGTCTATGGCTACACCTTC. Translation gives CASSIAGVYGYTF.